These T cell receptor beta chains were read from a single sample in a study of blood T cell repertoires in COVID-19. Only in-frame clones appear in the TCRdb table, and some are missing; sequencing was by immunoSEQ multiplex PCR. The data contain about 280,000 clones, 85% of them singletons. Material: PBMCs or T cells enriched from blood (not recorded which). The receptors were gathered from a woman aged 45 to 65 who had recovered from COVID-19. CDR3s include the opening cysteine and the closing phenylalanine or tryptophan.

TRBV29-1 | CSGGLLTDTQYF
TRBV6-5 | CASYRGLGQPQHF
TRBV27 | CASSIRGGNTIYF
TRBV3-1/TRBV3-2 | CASRGRAQGNAYEQYF
TRBV29-1 | CSVGQGNYGYTF
TRBV5-1 | CASRPTTGWGTGEAFF
TRBV6-5 | CASSYRVGQWNEKLFF
TRBV6-2/TRBV6-3 | CASSYYGVSVQETQYF
TRBV18 | CASSPRNDLNTEAFF
TRBV28 | CASSLVGGQGKLFF
TRBV19 | CASSIDHTSQGGQPQHF
TRBV9 | CASAISGVGTGELFF
TRBV6-6 | CASSYSKSSSPLHF
TRBV7-9 | CASSSWDTLSGNTIYF
TRBV11-1 | CASSNDRSRNTIYF
TRBV4-1 | CASSQPGGQTQYF
TRBV29-1 | CSVTANYGYTF
TRBV30 | CAWASGGGSGNQPQHF
TRBV5-1 | CASSLLQGPNQPQHF
TRBV19 | CATRTHWSGGTEAFF
TRBV7-2 | CASSLSRGGYRDEQFF
TRBV11-2 | CASSLDGSHSYEQYF
TRBV18 | CASSPIQGASQETQYF
TRBV10-3 | CAISARDRDSPLHF
TRBV7-9 | CASSAGTAYEQYF
TRBV9 | CASSVEGAGDQPQHF
TRBV2 | CASSGVAGGPGETQYF
TRBV30 | CAWTTAGTQYF
TRBV5-6 | CASSFQGSVGELFF
TRBV7-9 | CASSSNRGIGETQYF
TRBV7-6 | CASSLAQGRTRSYEQYF
TRBV19 | CASSQQGATEAFF
TRBV4-1 | CASSHSRDSSSYNEQFF
TRBV19 | CATKNPGTGNSPLHF
TRBV9 | CASSVLDRGNTEAFF
TRBV4-2 | CASSVWTSGRGDTQYF
TRBV12-5 | CASAKTDNNSPLHF
TRBV7-9 | CASSPPGQGYSYGYTF
TRBV7-3 | CASSLSGGEDTQYF
TRBV11-2 | CASSRDRERAFF
TRBV18 | CASSPWEAMGTEAFF
TRBV25-1 | CASSKTGRNEKLFF
TRBV6-2/TRBV6-3 | CASSQRRASGRPLTFSYNEQFF
TRBV10-3 | CAISDRAGGENIQYF
TRBV5-1 | CASSPPSLQKNIQYF
TRBV7-2 | CASSLGQGNTGELFF
TRBV5-1 | CASSRSGAASTDTQYF
TRBV30 | CAWSDRGPPAEAFF
TRBV28 | CASRSSGNTIYF
TRBV18 | CASSPPGTFASYEQYF
TRBV7-3 | CASSPGGELFF
TRBV7-2 | CASSPQISGRSYNEQFF
TRBV3-1/TRBV3-2 | CASSPPTEVSGRETQYF
TRBV5-1 | CASSLAAGGTSYEQYF
TRBV5-1 | CASSLGFQAYGYTF
TRBV5-1 | CASSPGRGTNEKLFF
TRBV28 | CASSSIGQGWGTEAFF
TRBV7-8 | CASSYSGGHNEQFF
TRBV2 | CASSEGTGQGIKQYF